The text below deals with one T cell receptor (beta chain). What it recognizes is unknown. The CDR3 length is 12 residues. CDR1 is LNHNV, CDR2 YYDKDF, per germline (reference sequence). The ends were cut back, 5 bases at V and 7 bases at J, with 9 bases in the middle. Method: immunoSEQ multiplex PCR; TCRdb's copy keeps in-frame clones and lacks some. The data contain 150,000 or so clones, less than 90% of them singletons. The sample comes from a study of T cell responses to AZD1222 COVID-19 vaccine. The study's findings and limits: Only after the peak T cell response were repertoires sampled.

The chain carries TRBV15 and TRBJ2-1; D gene unclear. The sequencing here drew on peripheral blood, taken on day 0 of AZD1222 vaccination. This sequence was found in an adult in good health. Here the CDR3 reads CATSPQRNEQFF. DNA of the CDR3: TGTGCCACCAGCCCACAGCGAAATGAGCAGTTCTTC. Full variable domain (rest looked up from reference TRBV15 and TRBJ2-1): DAMVIQNPRYQVTQFGKPVTLSCSQTLNHNVMYWYQQKSSQAPKLLFHYYDKDFNNEADTPDNFQSRRPNTSFCFLDIRSPGLGDTAMYLCATSPQRNEQFFGPGTRLTVL.